The clone carrying this TCR beta chain came up many times. Its antigen is currently unknown. This entry comes from a study of T cell repertoires in cytomegalovirus infection. In the study overall: Carrying CMV and the relevant HLA type showed in public TCR beta signatures.

This CDR3 region has 14 residues. Germline-derived CDR1 and CDR2 are SGHTA and FQGNSA. V dropped 3 bases and J dropped 4 bases, with 10 bases sitting between them. Whole-study findings and limits: Individuals carrying CMV plus the relevant HLA were identified by cumulative frequency of public TCR beta families. Dominant in the ex vivo response were TCR beta clonotypes restricted by HLA-C and specific for CMV.

TCRdb ran MiXCR on the reads and lists one entry per CDR3 protein. The table lists 200,000 to 300,000 distinct CDR3 sequences, roughly 9% of them singletons. Input material: PBMCs. This receptor was obtained from a human donor in good health (CMV status not recorded). Some clones in this sample may be carry-over from other donors' samples. The chain uses TRBV7-2 and TRBJ1-5; D gene ambiguous. The CDR3 DNA reads as TGTGCCAGCAGCTTCCGGGAGCAAAATCAGCCCCAGCATTTT. Amino acids: CASSFREQNQPQHF.